This T cell receptor beta chain was observed in a study of PD-L1 blockade in urothelial cancer. Whole-study context: Atezolizumab, begun by patients around 2014, was given at 1,200 mg intravenously every 3 weeks.

Assay used: immunoSEQ multiplex PCR; TCRdb lists only in-frame clones, some missing. This table has 130,000 or so clones, 84% appearing once. Trimming pared 4 bases from V and 5 bases from J, leaving 11 bases between. This CDR3 is 13 amino acids long. The germline CDR1 and CDR2 sequences are LNHDA and SQIVND (reference sequence). Time point of the sample: pretreatment peripheral blood. Sampling of each patient yielded between 1 and 8 specimens, collected pretreatment and on-treatment. This receptor was taken from a man aged 45-60 years with urothelial cancer. The chain couples TRBV19 to TRBJ1-2; D is unclear. The input for sequencing was PBMCs, taken around atezolizumab (anti-PD-L1) treatment. The CDR3 loop reads CASSSGKRYGYTF. As DNA, the CDR3 is TGTGCCAGTAGTAGCGGGAAACGGTATGGCTACACCTTC. Full variable domain (outside the CDR3, taken from reference TRBV19 and TRBJ1-2): DGGITQSPKYLFRKEGQNVTLSCEQNLNHDAMYWYRQDPGQGLRLIYYSQIVNDFQKGDIAEGYSVSREKKESFPLTVTSAQKNPTAFYLCASSSGKRYGYTFGSGTRLTVV.